One sample yielded the 21 T cell receptor beta chains listed below, sequenced in a study of blood T cells in healthy people across ages. Alongside a J-beta primer mix, a sample-barcoded 5' primer served in a second PCR lasting about 7 to 11 cycles. A single record per CDR3 protein comes from TCRdb applying MiXCR to the 5' RACE reads. Here the sample spans approximately 960,000 distinct CDR3 sequences, 25% to 35% being singletons. The data also belong to a second study, concerning T cells of mothers and their children.

Material for sequencing was blood. These receptor sequences come from a woman in her thirties or forties in good health.

This clonotype was seen just once. This sequence joins TRBV12-3 or TRBV12-4 and TRBJ1-2; 10 bases line up with TRBD1. Germline trimming cut 6 bases from V and 0 bases from J; bases unmatched to any gene: 10. The CDR3 totals 17 residues. The CDR3 sequence is CASRSSTGQGANYGYTF. The CDR3 nucleotides read TGTGCCAGCAGATCCTCAACCGGACAGGGGGCTAACTATGGCTACACCTTC.

This clonotype was seen a few times. The rearrangement uses TRBV9 and TRBJ2-2; D might be TRBD2 (7 bases). The V gene lost 4 bases and the J gene lost 4 bases, with 14 bases spanning the gap. In germline, CDR1 is SGDLS, CDR2 YYNGEE. The CDR3 has 15 amino acids. CDR3 nucleotides: TGTGCCAGCAGCCCGGGGGGCCAGTCCACCGGGGAGCTGTTTTTT. Its protein is CASSPGGQSTGELFF.

This clonotype was recorded a few times. The V call is TRBV7-8, the J call TRBJ2-2; TRBD2 aligns across 9 bases. CDR1 SGHVS and CDR2 FQNEAQ come from the germline V gene. V dropped 0 bases and J dropped 5; count of bases not matched to a gene: 10. The CDR3 runs to 18 residues. CDR3 amino acids: CASSLAVVSGGWTGELFF. The CDR3 DNA reads TGTGCCAGCAGCTTAGCGGTCGTGAGCGGGGGGTGGACCGGGGAGCTGTTTTTT.

Many counts were recorded for this clonotype. The chain uses TRBV5-1 and TRBJ2-1; D call uncertain. CDR1 and CDR2 (germline): SGHRS, YFSETQ. V lost 0 bases and J lost 4, with 11 bases in between. This CDR3 is built from 15 residues. CDR3 protein: CASSLESVGYNEQFF. As DNA, the CDR3 is TGCGCCAGCAGCTTGGAGTCAGTGGGGTACAATGAGCAGTTCTTC.

This clonotype turned up a few times. One end of the junction varies from germline; a read error may be responsible. The V call is TRBV20-1, the J call TRBJ2-5, with D perhaps assigned TRBD1 or TRBD2 (5 bases each). CDR3 length: 14 amino acids. The V gene's germline CDR1 is DFQATT and CDR2 SNEGSKA (reference sequence). Here the CDR3 DNA reads TGCAGTGCTAGAGATGAGGGGCGCGGAGAGGCCCAGTACTTC. Amino acids: CSARDEGRGEAQYF.

This clonotype is a singleton in its sample. The chain combines TRBV7-3 with TRBJ2-3, with 10 bases that match TRBD1. Germline V gives CDR1 SGHTA, CDR2 FQGTGA. Trimming took 6 bases from V and 6 from J; bases not matched to a gene: 6. This CDR3 is 14 amino acids long. The chain's CDR3 is CASSPDRGPDTQYF. Written as DNA, the CDR3 is TGTGCCAGCAGTCCAGACAGGGGGCCCGATACGCAGTATTTT. The whole variable domain, filled in from reference TRBV7-3 and TRBJ2-3, reads GAGVSQTPSNKVTEKGKYVELRCDPISGHTALYWYRQSLGQGPEFLIYFQGTGAADDSGLPNDRFFAVRPEGSVSTLKIQRTERGDSAVYLCASSPDRGPDTQYFGPGTRLTVL.

J is TRBJ1-2 and V is TRBV19; 9 bases agree with TRBD1. The V and J ends lost 9 bases and 8 bases, in that order; junction bases with no gene match: 16. Germline V gives CDR1 LNHDA, CDR2 SQIVND (reference sequence). This CDR3 has 15 amino acids. Written as DNA, the CDR3 is TGTGCCAGCCTTAAACAGGGGGCGCTGGCTGGAGGCTACACCTTC. Amino acid sequence: CASLKQGALAGGYTF. The whole variable domain, remainder taken from reference TRBV19 and TRBJ1-2, is DGGITQSPKYLFRKEGQNVTLSCEQNLNHDAMYWYRQDPGQGLRLIYYSQIVNDFQKGDIAEGYSVSREKKESFPLTVTSAQKNPTAFYLCASLKQGALAGGYTFGSGTRLTVV.

The chain joins TRBV3-1 to TRBJ1-1; 8 bases match TRBD1. The CDR3 has 16 amino acids. The germline CDR1 and CDR2 sequences are LGHDT and YNNKEL (reference sequence). The V segment lost 1 base and the J segment 4 bases; nucleotides outside the gene matches: 8. CDR3 sequence: CASSQGPGQGGTEAFF. The CDR3 DNA sequence: TGTGCCAGCAGCCAAGGCCCTGGACAGGGCGGCACTGAAGCTTTCTTT.

The rearrangement joins TRBV5-1 to TRBJ1-1; D call uncertain. The CDR3 loop spans 14 amino acids. V lost 4 bases and J lost 3, with 13 bases in between. The germline V gene encodes CDR1 SGHRS and CDR2 YFSETQ. The CDR3 DNA is TGCGCCAGCAGCCAGACTACAGACCACACTGAAGCTTTCTTT. This sequence encodes CASSQTTDHTEAFF.

This clonotype was seen at least ten times. The chain has TRBV20-1 and TRBJ2-5, with TRBD1 matching over 9 bases. The CDR3 length is 15 residues. After removal of 1 base from V and 4 bases from J, the junction contained 7 bases not matched to a gene. The germline V gene has CDR1 DFQATT and CDR2 SNEGSKA (reference sequence). The CDR3 is CSARALTGGVETQYF. The CDR3 DNA sequence: TGCAGTGCTAGAGCACTCACAGGGGGCGTAGAGACCCAGTACTTC.

In nucleotides, the CDR3 is TGTGCCAGCAGGTTTGCCCGGGAGCGGGGCTACAATGAGCAGTACTTC. It translates to CASRFARERGYNEQYF. This chain joins TRBV7-2 and TRBJ2-1; 7 bases fit TRBD2. The DNA matches TRBJ2-7 better at its end, which makes the J call doubtful. This CDR3 is built from 16 residues. Germline CDR1 is SGHTA and CDR2 is FQGNSA.

The chain links TRBV6-6 to TRBJ1-4; 7 positions agree with TRBD1. The CDR3 spans 17 residues. With V trimmed by 0 bases and J by 8 bases, 12 bases remained unmatched. Germline assignment: CDR1 MNHNY and CDR2 SVGAGI (reference sequence). This chain's CDR3 is CASSYSSGRGPVEKLFF. DNA of the CDR3: TGTGCCAGCAGTTACTCATCGGGGAGGGGGCCCGTCGAAAAACTGTTTTTT.

At least ten counts were recorded for this clonotype. The chain is built from TRBV28 and TRBJ2-5; D is possibly TRBD1 or TRBD2 (7 bases each). V lost 7 bases and J lost 2, with 14 bases in between. Germline V CDR1 and CDR2: MDHEN, SYDVKM. This CDR3 spans 14 amino acids. DNA for the CDR3: TGTGCCAGCACCCCAGGGGGGGATCAAGAGACCCAGTACTTC. Translation gives CASTPGGDQETQYF.

This chain uses TRBV4-3 with TRBJ2-3, with TRBD2 identical over 10 bases. Germline loops: CDR1 LGHNA, CDR2 YSLEER. The CDR3 covers 17 residues. J lost 6 bases, V lost 0 bases, and 9 bases had no gene match. This CDR3 is CASSQDIVAGGPDTQYF. DNA of the CDR3: TGCGCCAGCAGCCAAGATATAGTAGCGGGAGGACCGGATACGCAGTATTTT.

This clonotype turned up a few times. A junction end diverges from the germline sequence, so it may reflect a read error. V gene TRBV5-1 combines with J gene TRBJ2-1; TRBD1 might be the D (6 bases). The CDR3 is 12 amino acids. Looked up from germline, CDR1 is SGHRS and CDR2 is YFSETQ. Here the CDR3 DNA reads TGCGCCGGCAGCGTACAGGGTTATGAGCAGTTCTTC. Translating gives CAGSVQGYEQFF.

This clonotype was counted a few times. The V and J genes are TRBV28 and TRBJ2-7; TRBD1 is a possible D gene (5 bases). CDR1 is MDHEN and CDR2 is SYDVKM in the germline V gene. CDR3 size: 12 residues. The V end lost 8 bases, the J end lost 1 base, and 9 bases lay between the germline ends. For the CDR3, the DNA is TGTGCCAGCGGACAATCATCCTACGAGCAGTACTTC. This translates into CASGQSSYEQYF.

This clonotype appeared a few times. The rearrangement links TRBV5-1 to TRBJ1-6; TRBD1 matches at 8 bases. From germline, CDR1 is SGHRS and CDR2 YFSETQ. CDR3 length equals 15 residues. After removal of 0 bases from V and 6 bases from J, the junction contained 2 bases not matched to a gene. As DNA, the CDR3 is TGCGCCAGCAGCTTGGAAGACAGGGGTAATTCACCCCTCCACTTT. Translated, it gives CASSLEDRGNSPLHF.

CDR3 DNA sequence: TGTGCCTGCGCCGTACAGGCACCAGGTGGCTACACCTTC. Protein product: CACAVQAPGGYTF. V is TRBV6-6 and J is TRBJ1-2, with a possible D match to TRBD1 (5 bases). The CDR3 is 13 amino acids. Germline values: CDR1 MNHNY, CDR2 SVGAGI (reference sequence). V lost 11 bases and J 7 bases, leaving 20 bases between the germline ends.

This clonotype was observed a few times. The rearrangement links TRBV6-5 to TRBJ1-4, with a tentative D call TRBD1 (5 bases). The CDR3 totals 15 residues. V lost 2 bases, J lost 7 bases, and 14 bases lay in between. Germline-derived CDR1 and CDR2 are MNHEY and SVGAGI. CDR3 DNA sequence: TGTGCCAGCAGTTACGGGGGGATAAGGACTGAAAAACTGTTTTTT. It encodes CASSYGGIRTEKLFF.

V is TRBV10-3 and J is TRBJ2-3; D is undetermined. This CDR3 comprises 13 residues. CDR1 and CDR2 from the germline V gene are ENHRY and SYGVKD. V was trimmed by 6 bases and J by 5 bases, leaving 12 bases between them. The CDR3 is CAIRERKGDTQYF. The CDR3 DNA reads as TGTGCCATCAGGGAACGGAAGGGAGATACGCAGTATTTT.

In this sample, this clonotype turned up many times. This chain links TRBV20-1 with TRBJ2-5, with 13 bases identical to TRBD2. CDR1 DFQATT and CDR2 SNEGSKA come from the germline V gene (reference sequence). The CDR3 covers 13 residues. V dropped 7 bases and J dropped 5; count of bases not matched to a gene: 4. CDR3 protein: CSGGLAGAETQYF. The CDR3 DNA is TGCAGTGGCGGACTAGCGGGGGCGGAGACCCAGTACTTC.